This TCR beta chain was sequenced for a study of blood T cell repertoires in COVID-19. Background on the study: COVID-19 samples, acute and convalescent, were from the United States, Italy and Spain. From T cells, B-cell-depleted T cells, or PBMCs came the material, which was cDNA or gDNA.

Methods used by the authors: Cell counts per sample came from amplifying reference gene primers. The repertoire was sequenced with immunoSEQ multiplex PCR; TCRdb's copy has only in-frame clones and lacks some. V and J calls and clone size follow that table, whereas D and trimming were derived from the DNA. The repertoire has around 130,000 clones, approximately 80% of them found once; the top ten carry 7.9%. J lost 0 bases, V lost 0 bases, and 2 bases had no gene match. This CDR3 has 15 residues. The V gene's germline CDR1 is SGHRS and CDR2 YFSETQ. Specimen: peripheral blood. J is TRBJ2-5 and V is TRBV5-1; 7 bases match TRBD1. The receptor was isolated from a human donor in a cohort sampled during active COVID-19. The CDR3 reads CASSLAGGYQETQYF. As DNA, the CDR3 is TGCGCCAGCAGCTTGGCAGGGGGTTACCAAGAGACCCAGTACTTC. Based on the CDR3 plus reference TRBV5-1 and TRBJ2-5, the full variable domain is KAGVTQTPRYLIKTRGQQVTLSCSPISGHRSVSWYQQTPGQGLQFLFEYFSETQRNKGNFPGRFSGRQFSNSRSEMNVSTLELGDSALYLCASSLAGGYQETQYFGPGTRLLVL.